Below, one T cell receptor (beta chain) is given with its context. In its sample, this clonotype was seen a few times. What this receptor recognizes is not known. Base qualities are missing; no much larger clone stands one base away. The sample was run on an Illumina NovaSeq 6000. Synthesis of TCR cDNA relied on 5'RACE template switching, a step that introduced a universal primer site along with unique molecular identifiers. Priming of cDNA synthesis was performed from both the TCR alpha and TCR beta constant segments. Library amplification used two PCR steps, and the second PCR step added sample barcodes and sequencing adapters. Libraries were sequenced on Illumina HiSeq 2500 (2x100 bp) or NovaSeq (2x150 bp). The authors' pipeline ran thus. MIGEC handled demultiplexing of reads and collapsing into UMI consensus sequences, while MiXCR performed V(D)J alignment. Vaccine-responding clonotypes were defined with edgeR using replicate PBMC samples, requiring FDR below 0.01 and a log2 fold change above 5 up to day 15. CD4 or CD8 identity was assigned to each bulk clonotype according to whether the clonotype was present at higher abundance in the sequenced CD4 repertoire or the sequenced CD8 repertoire. TCRdb took the public reads, trimmed them with fastp at Q25, ran MiXCR for clone calling and kept in-frame beta chains. Merged by CDR3 protein, the rows form single entries marked with the most common genes and DNA. These V and J calls are TCRdb output, not the study's own analysis. This sample comprises a few hundred thousand distinct CDR3 sequences, under 20% of them detected only once. The ten most abundant clones make up 15% to 20% of the sample.

These data belong to a study of T cells after yellow fever vaccination (dated by TCRdb to between 2018 and 2020). For the wider study: The SMART-Seq v4 Ultra Low Input RNA kit was used to prepare libraries from fractions with low cell numbers. Two healthy male donors, one aged 18 to 30 and one aged 30 to 40 years, were included in the cohort. Blood samples were taken at several timepoints before and after primary and secondary immunization, and bulk PBMC replicates and cell subsets were isolated. To follow T-cell clones before and after both primary and booster YFV17D yellow fever vaccination, bulk TCR alpha and beta repertoires underwent longitudinal sequencing.

Sample treatment or condition, as interpreted from the label and publication: live attenuated yellow fever vaccine strain. Two biological replicates of bulk PBMCs were collected at each blood-draw timepoint. PBMCs were isolated from peripheral blood using a standard Ficoll-Paque protocol. TriZol was used to extract RNA from bulk PBMCs, from CD4 and CD8 fractions, and from dextramer-positive and dextramer-negative fractions. The paper's findings and limits, for the study overall: A small share of clonotypes was detected in both CD4 and CD8 compartments, with the overlap likely arising from convergent recombination. After the booster, most of the clones that had expanded following primary vaccination were detected again (96% of CD4 and roughly nine tenths of CD8), which suggests that memory was broadly maintained. Because the study included only a couple of donors, the extent to which the findings can be generalized is limited. Computational filtering was required because FACS-sorted repertoires could contain abundant contaminating clonotypes from the bulk population. The secondary T-cell response was found to be weaker but faster than the primary response, with a peak reached on day 5 rather than on day 15.

Here the sequenced sample was PBMCs, taken before the yellow fever booster vaccination. The receptor was isolated from a man aged 18-30 years who received the YFV17D yellow fever vaccine.

The sequenced DNA is TGCAGCGTTGACGTCCAGCACACTGAAGCTTTCTTT. It specifies CSVDVQHTEAFF. The chain employs TRBV29-1 and TRBJ1-1, with an unclear D gene assignment. The CDR3 sequence holds 12 residues, the cysteine and phenylalanine included. The CDR3 DNA has 36 bases and is translated from base 1. According to the germline V gene, CDR1 reads SQVTM and CDR2 reads ANQGSEA. Between the V and J ends, shortened by 3 bases and 3 bases respectively, the junction contains 8 bases.